Shown below are 3 T cell receptor beta chains from a single sample sequenced in a study of blood T cell repertoires in COVID-19. The data were produced by immunoSEQ multiplex PCR, yet TCRdb's version contains in-frame clones alone and is incomplete. The repertoire holds 200,000 to 250,000 clones, with 70% to 90% as singletons. The sample taken for sequencing was peripheral blood. The receptors derive from a man aged 30 to 39 who had recovered from COVID-19.

This chain uses TRBV12-3 or TRBV12-4 with TRBJ2-7; possibly TRBD2 for D (5 bases). This CDR3 is 12 amino acids long. The V and J ends lost 2 bases and 6 bases respectively, with 8 bases between them. Here the CDR3 DNA reads TGTGCCAGCAGTTTAACCCGGGGCGAGCAGTACTTC. Amino acids: CASSLTRGEQYF.

The chain links TRBV6-5 to TRBJ2-7; D might be TRBD1 (6 bases). CDR1 and CDR2 (germline): MNHEY, SVGAGI. This CDR3 has 13 residues. V lost 7 bases, J lost 7 bases, and 17 bases lay in between. CDR3 protein: CASTTGFAGEQYF. The DNA for the CDR3 is TGTGCCAGCACTACAGGGTTCGCTGGAGAGCAGTACTTC.

This sequence joins TRBV7-2 and TRBJ2-7, with a tentative D call TRBD1 (6 bases). CDR1 SGHTA and CDR2 FQGNSA come from the germline V gene. The CDR3 is 14 amino acids. Trimming shortened V by 1 base and J by 2 bases, and 9 bases separated the two germline ends. The CDR3 reads CASSLDRVAYEQYF. The CDR3, as DNA: TGTGCCAGCAGCTTAGACAGGGTTGCCTACGAGCAGTACTTC. The full variable domain, its missing parts supplied by reference TRBV7-2 and TRBJ2-7, is GAGVSQSPSNKVTEKGKDVELRCDPISGHTALYWYRQSLGQGLEFLIYFQGNSAPDKSGLPSDRFSAERTGGSVSTLTIQRTQQEDSAVYLCASSLDRVAYEQYFGPGTRLTVT.